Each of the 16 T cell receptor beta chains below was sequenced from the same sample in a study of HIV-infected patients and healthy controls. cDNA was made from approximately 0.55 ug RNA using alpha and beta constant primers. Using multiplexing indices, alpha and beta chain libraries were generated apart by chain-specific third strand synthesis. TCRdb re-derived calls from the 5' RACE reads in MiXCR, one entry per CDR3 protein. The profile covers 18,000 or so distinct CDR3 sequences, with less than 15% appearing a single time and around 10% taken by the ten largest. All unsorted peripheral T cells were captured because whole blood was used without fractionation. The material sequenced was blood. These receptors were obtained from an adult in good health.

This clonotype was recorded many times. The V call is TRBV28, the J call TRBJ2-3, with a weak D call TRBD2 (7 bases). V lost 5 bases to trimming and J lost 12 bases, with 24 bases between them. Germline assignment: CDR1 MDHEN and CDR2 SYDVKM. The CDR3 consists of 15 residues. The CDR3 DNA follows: TGTGCCAGCAGTCCCGGGGGCGGGGGCCAAGGGGTCCAGTATTTT. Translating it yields CASSPGGGGQGVQYF.

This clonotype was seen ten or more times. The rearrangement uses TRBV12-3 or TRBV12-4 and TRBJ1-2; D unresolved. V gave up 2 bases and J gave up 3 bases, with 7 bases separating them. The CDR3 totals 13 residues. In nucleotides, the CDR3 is TGTGCCAGCAGTTTATCCGGGCACTATGGCTACACCTTC. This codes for CASSLSGHYGYTF.

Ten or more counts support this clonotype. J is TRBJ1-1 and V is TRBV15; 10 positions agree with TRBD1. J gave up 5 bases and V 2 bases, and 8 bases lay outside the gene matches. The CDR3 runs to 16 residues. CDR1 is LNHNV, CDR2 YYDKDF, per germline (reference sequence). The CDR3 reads CATSRITGQGGTEAFF. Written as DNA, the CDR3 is TGTGCCACCAGCAGAATTACTGGACAGGGGGGGACTGAAGCTTTCTTT. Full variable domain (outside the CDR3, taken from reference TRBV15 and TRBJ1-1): DAMVIQNPRYQVTQFGKPVTLSCSQTLNHNVMYWYQQKSSQAPKLLFHYYDKDFNNEADTPDNFQSRRPNTSFCFLDIRSPGLGDTAMYLCATSRITGQGGTEAFFGQGTRLTVV.

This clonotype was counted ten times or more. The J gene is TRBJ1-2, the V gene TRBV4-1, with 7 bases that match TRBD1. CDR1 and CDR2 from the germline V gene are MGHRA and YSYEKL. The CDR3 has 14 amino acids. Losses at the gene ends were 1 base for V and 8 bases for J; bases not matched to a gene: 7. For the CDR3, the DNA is TGCGCCAGCAGCCAAGTAGGAGGGGGCGCGGGCTACACCTTC. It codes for CASSQVGGGAGYTF.

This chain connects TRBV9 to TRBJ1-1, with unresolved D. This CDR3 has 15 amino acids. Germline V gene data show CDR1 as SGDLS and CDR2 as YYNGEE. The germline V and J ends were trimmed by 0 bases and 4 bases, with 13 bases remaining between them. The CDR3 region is CASSVEVGRGTEAFF. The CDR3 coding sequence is TGTGCCAGCAGCGTAGAAGTCGGCCGGGGCACTGAAGCTTTCTTT.

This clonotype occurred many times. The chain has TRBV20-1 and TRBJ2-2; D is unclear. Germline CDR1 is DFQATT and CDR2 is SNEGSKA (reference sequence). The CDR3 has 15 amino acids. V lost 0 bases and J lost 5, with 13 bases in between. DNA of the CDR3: TGCAGTGCTAGAGATCCCGCTAGAGTTACCGGGGAGCTGTTTTTT. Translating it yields CSARDPARVTGELFF.

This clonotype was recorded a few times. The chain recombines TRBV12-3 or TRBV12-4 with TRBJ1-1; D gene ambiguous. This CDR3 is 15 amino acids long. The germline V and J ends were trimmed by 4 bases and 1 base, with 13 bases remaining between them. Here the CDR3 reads CASSSRGRANTEAFF. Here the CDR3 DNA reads TGTGCCAGCAGTTCCCGAGGGAGGGCGAACACTGAAGCTTTCTTT.

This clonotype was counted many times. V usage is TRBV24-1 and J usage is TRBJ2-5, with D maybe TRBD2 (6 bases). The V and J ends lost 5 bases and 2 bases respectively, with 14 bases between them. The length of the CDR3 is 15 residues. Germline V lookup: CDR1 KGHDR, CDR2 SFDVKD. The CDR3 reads CATSGRGSGQETQYF. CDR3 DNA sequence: TGTGCCACCAGTGGGCGGGGCTCGGGTCAAGAGACCCAGTACTTC.

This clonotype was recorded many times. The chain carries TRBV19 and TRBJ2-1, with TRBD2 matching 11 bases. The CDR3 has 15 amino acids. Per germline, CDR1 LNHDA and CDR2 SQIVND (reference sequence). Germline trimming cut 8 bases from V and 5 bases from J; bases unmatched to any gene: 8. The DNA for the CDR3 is TGTGCCAGTGTCCGATGGACTAGCGGGCACAATGAGCAGTTCTTC. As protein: CASVRWTSGHNEQFF.

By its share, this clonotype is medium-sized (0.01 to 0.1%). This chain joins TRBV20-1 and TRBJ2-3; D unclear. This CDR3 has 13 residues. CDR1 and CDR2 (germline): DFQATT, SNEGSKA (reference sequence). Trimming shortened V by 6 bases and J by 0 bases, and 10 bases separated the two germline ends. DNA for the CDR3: TGCAGTGCCCAACCTTCTAGCACAGATACGCAGTATTTT. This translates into CSAQPSSTDTQYF.

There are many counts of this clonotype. The CDR3: CASSYLDTLNYGYTF. CDR3 bases: TGTGCCAGCAGTTACTTGGACACTCTTAACTATGGCTACACCTTC. V gene TRBV6-2 or TRBV6-3 combines with J gene TRBJ1-2; D perhaps matches TRBD1 (5 bases). The CDR3 sequence is 15 residues long. V was shortened by 1 base and J by 1 base, with 10 bases between the two germline ends. Germline V gene data show CDR1 as MNHEY and CDR2 as SVGEGT.

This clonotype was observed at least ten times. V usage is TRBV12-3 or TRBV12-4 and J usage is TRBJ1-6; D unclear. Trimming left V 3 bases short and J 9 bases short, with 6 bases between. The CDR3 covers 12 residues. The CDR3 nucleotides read TGTGCCAGCAGTTTTGGTCCTTCACCCCTCCACTTT. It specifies CASSFGPSPLHF.

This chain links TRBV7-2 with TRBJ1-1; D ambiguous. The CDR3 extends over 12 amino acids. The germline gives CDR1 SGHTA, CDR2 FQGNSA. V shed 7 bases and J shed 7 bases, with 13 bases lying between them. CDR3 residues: CASNLLGNEAFF. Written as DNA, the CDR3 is TGTGCCAGCAACCTGCTCGGGAATGAAGCTTTCTTT.

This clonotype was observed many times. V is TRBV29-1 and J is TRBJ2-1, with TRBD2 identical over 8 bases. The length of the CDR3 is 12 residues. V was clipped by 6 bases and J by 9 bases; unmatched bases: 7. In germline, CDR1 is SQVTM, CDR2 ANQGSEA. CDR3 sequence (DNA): TGCAGCGTGTCGGGGGGGCCGGGTGAGCAGTTCTTC. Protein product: CSVSGGPGEQFF.

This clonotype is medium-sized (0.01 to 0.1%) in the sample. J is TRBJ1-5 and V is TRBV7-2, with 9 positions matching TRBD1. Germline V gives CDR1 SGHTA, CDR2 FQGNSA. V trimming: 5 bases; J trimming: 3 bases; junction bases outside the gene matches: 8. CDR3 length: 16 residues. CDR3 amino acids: CASSQEGQGLNQPQHF. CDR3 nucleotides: TGTGCCAGCAGCCAAGAGGGACAGGGTCTCAATCAGCCCCAGCATTTT.

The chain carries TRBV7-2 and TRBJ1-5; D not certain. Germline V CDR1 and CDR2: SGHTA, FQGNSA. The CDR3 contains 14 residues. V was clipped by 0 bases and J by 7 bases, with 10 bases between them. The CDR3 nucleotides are TGTGCCAGCAGCTTAGCTCTCGTCGGCCAGCCCCAGCATTTT. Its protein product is CASSLALVGQPQHF.